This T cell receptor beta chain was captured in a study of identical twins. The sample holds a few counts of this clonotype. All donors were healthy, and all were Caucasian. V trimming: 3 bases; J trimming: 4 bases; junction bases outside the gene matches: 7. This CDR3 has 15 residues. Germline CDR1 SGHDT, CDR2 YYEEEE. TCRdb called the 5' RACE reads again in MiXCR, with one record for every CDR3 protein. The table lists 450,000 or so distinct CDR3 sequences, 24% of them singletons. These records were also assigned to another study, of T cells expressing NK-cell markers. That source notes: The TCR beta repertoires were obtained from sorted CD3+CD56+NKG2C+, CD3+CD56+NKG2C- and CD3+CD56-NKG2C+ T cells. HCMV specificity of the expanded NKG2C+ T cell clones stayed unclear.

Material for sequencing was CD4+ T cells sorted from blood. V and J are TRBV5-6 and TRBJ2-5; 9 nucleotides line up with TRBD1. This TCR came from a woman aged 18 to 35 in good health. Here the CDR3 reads CASSSGQGGRETQYF. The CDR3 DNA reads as TGTGCCAGCAGCTCGGGACAGGGAGGGAGAGAGACCCAGTACTTC.